These 26 T cell receptor beta chains were sequenced from one sample in a study of shared clonotypes between healthy human individuals. Measured with immunoSEQ multiplex PCR; TCRdb has only the in-frame clones, and not every one. The table records under 600,000 clones, around 95% of them present only once. Sequencing was carried out using naive CD4+ T cells sorted from blood. This sample's subset: CD45RA+ positively selected. The receptor source for this set is a woman aged 25-40 years in good health.

The gene calls are TRBV28 and TRBJ2-7, with TRBD1 matching 10 bases. The CDR3 sequence is 16 residues long. Germline CDR1 and CDR2: MDHEN and SYDVKM. The ends lost 5 bases at V and 4 bases at J; junction bases unmatched: 11. The CDR3 spells CASSPHRQGARYEQYF. The DNA for the CDR3 is TGTGCCAGCAGTCCACACCGACAGGGGGCTAGGTACGAGCAGTACTTC.

This clone appeared once. The V and J genes are TRBV7-4 and TRBJ2-1; a possible D gene is TRBD1 (5 bases). The germline CDR1 and CDR2 sequences are SGHVT and SQSDAQ. The CDR3 totals 16 residues. Trimming stripped 5 bases from V and 6 bases from J, with 20 bases between. The CDR3 protein is CASSAWGENDSNEQFF. The CDR3 nucleotides read TGTGCCAGCAGCGCCTGGGGCGAAAACGATTCCAATGAGCAGTTCTTC.

The J gene is TRBJ1-3, the V gene TRBV19; D uncertain. V shed 5 bases and J shed 0 bases, with 23 bases lying between them. Germline V gene lookup returns CDR1 LNHDA and CDR2 SQIVND (reference sequence). This CDR3 is 19 amino acids long. The DNA for the CDR3 is TGTGCCAGTAGTCCCCCCCTTGGTGCGGGTGGATTCTCTGGAAACACCATATATTTT. This encodes CASSPPLGAGGFSGNTIYF.

This clone appeared once. The chain carries TRBV27 and TRBJ2-2; D unresolved. Trimming removed 5 bases at V and 8 bases at J, with 6 bases between. The CDR3 extends over 11 amino acids. Germline V lookup: CDR1 MNHEY, CDR2 SMNVEV (reference sequence). The CDR3 DNA sequence: TGTGCCAGCAGTAGGTTGGGGGAGCTGTTTTTT. It specifies CASSRLGELFF.

The chain has TRBV13 and TRBJ1-1; TRBD1 matches at 9 bases. The CDR3 has 18 residues. Per germline, CDR1 PRHDT and CDR2 FYEKMQ (reference sequence). V was clipped by 1 base and J by 0 bases; unmatched bases: 9. The CDR3 loop reads CASSLEGTGGGMNTEAFF. The DNA of the CDR3 is TGTGCCAGCAGCTTAGAAGGTACAGGGGGCGGCATGAACACTGAAGCTTTCTTT.

V usage is TRBV14 and J usage is TRBJ2-5; 7 bases match TRBD1. Germline V CDR1 and CDR2: SGHDN, FVKESK. This CDR3 has 16 residues. The junction had 11 bases not matched to a gene; V was cut back by 5 bases and J by 2 bases. CDR3 loop: CASSSRRGSGQETQYF. The CDR3 DNA sequence: TGTGCCAGCAGCTCGCGCAGGGGGTCTGGTCAAGAGACCCAGTACTTC.

This chain joins TRBV5-1 and TRBJ2-7; 8 nucleotides align to TRBD2. Germline CDR1 SGHRS, CDR2 YFSETQ. This CDR3 region has 15 residues. Trimming cost V 4 bases and J 7 bases; bases outside gene matches: 13. The DNA for the CDR3 is TGCGCCAGCAGCCAATCCTCCGAGCGGGAGTGGGAGCAGTACTTC. Translation: CASSQSSEREWEQYF.

The genes are TRBV5-1 and TRBJ2-5; 7 bases fit TRBD1. Germline CDR1 is SGHRS and CDR2 is YFSETQ. V shed 5 bases and J 5 bases; nucleotides not matched to a gene: 3. This CDR3 is built from 12 residues. This CDR3 is CASRPDRETQYF. For the CDR3, the DNA is TGCGCCAGCAGGCCGGACAGGGAGACCCAGTACTTC.

The J gene is TRBJ2-1, the V gene TRBV29-1; possible D gene TRBD2, 6 bases. From germline, CDR1 is SQVTM and CDR2 ANQGSEA. V was pared by 3 bases and J by 8 bases, with 8 bases between. The CDR3 extends over 11 amino acids. The CDR3 DNA reads TGCAGCGTTGATTCGGGAGATGAGCAGTTCTTC. Translation gives CSVDSGDEQFF.

The chain couples TRBV6-6 to TRBJ2-3, with D hard to call. The length of the CDR3 is 14 residues. Germline V lookup: CDR1 MNHNY, CDR2 SVGAGI (reference sequence). V shed 4 bases and J shed 2 bases, with 10 bases lying between them. The CDR3 spells CASSFWRTTDTQYF. Written as DNA, the CDR3 is TGTGCCAGCAGTTTCTGGCGGACCACAGATACGCAGTATTTT.

The gene calls are TRBV18 and TRBJ1-5; D gene unclear. The CDR3 runs 17 residues. Trimming left V 5 bases short and J 0 bases short, with 17 bases between. Germline CDR1 and CDR2: KGHSH and LQKENI. This CDR3 is CASSYKSGIPSNQPQHF. The CDR3 region has the DNA TGTGCCAGCTCATACAAGTCGGGGATCCCTAGCAATCAGCCCCAGCATTTT.

The J gene is TRBJ2-3, the V gene TRBV5-4, with D possibly being TRBD1 (6 bases). Trimming shortened V by 4 bases and J by 2 bases, and 14 bases separated the two germline ends. CDR1 and CDR2 (germline): SGHNT, YYREEE (reference sequence). The CDR3 runs to 15 residues. CDR3 coding DNA: TGTGCCAGCAGCAGCGGACAGCCTTACACAGATACGCAGTATTTT. Translated: CASSSGQPYTDTQYF.

The rearrangement joins TRBV5-8 to TRBJ1-4; 9 nucleotides align to TRBD1. The CDR3 is 16 amino acids. Germline assignment: CDR1 SGHTS and CDR2 YDEGEE. Trimming took 3 bases from V and 4 from J; bases not matched to a gene: 7. The CDR3 DNA reads as TGTGCCAGCAGCTACGGGACAGGGACAAGTAATGAAAAACTGTTTTTT. Translation gives CASSYGTGTSNEKLFF.

The rearrangement uses TRBV7-8 and TRBJ2-3; D is perhaps TRBD1 or TRBD2 (5 bases each). Trimming removed 8 bases from V and 3 bases from J, with 12 bases in between. The germline V gene has CDR1 SGHVS and CDR2 FQNEAQ. There are 13 residues in the CDR3. The CDR3 region is CASAPGLTDTQYF. CDR3 in DNA: TGTGCCAGCGCCCCGGGGCTAACAGATACGCAGTATTTT.

The chain combines TRBV28 with TRBJ2-7; perhaps D is TRBD1 or TRBD2 (5 bases each). The germline V and J ends were trimmed by 5 bases and 7 bases, with 15 bases remaining between them. This CDR3 spans 13 amino acids. Germline-derived CDR1 and CDR2 are MDHEN and SYDVKM. The CDR3 reads CASSPPGKGEQYF. The CDR3 coding sequence is TGTGCCAGCAGTCCCCCGGGGAAGGGGGAGCAGTACTTC.

This clone was counted once. The chain recombines TRBV6-5 with TRBJ2-3; D gene ambiguous. The CDR3 extends over 13 amino acids. Trimming pared 0 bases from V and 5 bases from J, leaving 6 bases between. Looked up from germline, CDR1 is MNHEY and CDR2 is SVGAGI. The chain's CDR3 is CASSYSTKDTQYF. The CDR3 bases are TGTGCCAGCAGTTACTCGACGAAAGATACGCAGTATTTT.

This chain connects TRBV28 to TRBJ2-7; D call uncertain. This CDR3 is built from 16 residues. CDR1 and CDR2 (germline): MDHEN, SYDVKM. Trimming removed 1 base at V and 2 bases at J, with 15 bases between. The CDR3 region has the DNA TGTGCCAGCAGTTTATTGACAAGAGGACGAGCCTACGAGCAGTACTTC. It codes for CASSLLTRGRAYEQYF.

The chain recombines TRBV4-1 with TRBJ1-1, with D possibly being TRBD1 (5 bases). CDR1 MGHRA and CDR2 YSYEKL come from the germline V gene. V dropped 3 bases and J dropped 5 bases, with 19 bases sitting between them. The length of the CDR3 is 16 residues. CDR3 bases: TGCGCCAGCAGCCACCCTCGGGGGGGATTAAGGACTGAAGCTTTCTTT. This translates into CASSHPRGGLRTEAFF.

The chain recombines TRBV28 with TRBJ1-4, with no clear D. The CDR3 is made up of 14 amino acids. CDR1 and CDR2 (germline): MDHEN, SYDVKM. V lost 9 bases and J lost 3, with 14 bases in between. The CDR3 DNA follows: TGTGCCAGTCTAGGAGGTGCCCCTAATGAAAAACTGTTTTTT. It codes for CASLGGAPNEKLFF.

The J gene is TRBJ2-7, the V gene TRBV6-5; TRBD1 matches at 9 bases. V was pared by 5 bases and J by 7 bases, with 6 bases of the junction left unmatched. Germline V lookup: CDR1 MNHEY, CDR2 SVGAGI. This CDR3 is built from 13 residues. CDR3 bases: TGTGCCAGCAGTGGGGGACAGGGACGGGAGCAGTACTTC. Residues: CASSGGQGREQYF.

The CDR3: CASSLDEGARPITEAFF. CDR3 DNA sequence: TGTGCCAGCAGCTTAGATGAGGGGGCGCGGCCAATCACTGAAGCTTTCTTT. This chain connects TRBV11-2 to TRBJ1-1; 7 bases align to TRBD1. Trimming took 0 bases from V and 4 from J; bases not matched to a gene: 11. This CDR3 has 17 amino acids. Looked up from germline, CDR1 is SGHAT and CDR2 is FQNNGV.

V and J are TRBV11-3 and TRBJ2-7; tentatively, D is TRBD2 (5 bases). Trimming took off 5 bases at V and 4 bases at J, with 18 bases between the two ends. Germline loops: CDR1 SGHNT, CDR2 YENEEA. The CDR3 is made up of 15 amino acids. CDR3 loop: CASSKGPGKTYEQYF. The CDR3, as DNA: TGTGCCAGCAGCAAAGGACCCGGGAAAACATACGAGCAGTACTTC.

The chain employs TRBV7-2 and TRBJ1-1; 10 bases are shared with TRBD1. Germline trimming cut 0 bases from V and 8 bases from J; bases unmatched to any gene: 6. Looked up from germline, CDR1 is SGHTA and CDR2 is FQGNSA. This CDR3 region has 15 residues. In nucleotides, the CDR3 is TGTGCCAGCAGCTTAGCGGGGGGACAGGGGTTAGAAGCTTTCTTT. The encoded protein is CASSLAGGQGLEAFF.

V is TRBV28 and J is TRBJ1-2; TRBD1 matches 7 bases. The CDR3 extends over 15 amino acids. The germline V gene has CDR1 MDHEN and CDR2 SYDVKM. V lost 5 bases and J lost 4; bases outside the gene matches: 10. DNA for the CDR3: TGTGCCAGCAGTCGACCCGACAGGGTCGGCTATGGCTACACCTTC. It encodes CASSRPDRVGYGYTF.

This clone was seen once. The J gene is TRBJ2-7, the V gene TRBV7-9, with a possible D match to TRBD2 (5 bases). From germline, CDR1 is SEHNR and CDR2 FQNEAQ (reference sequence). The CDR3 is 16 amino acids. With 5 bases removed from V and 1 base from J, the gap between germline ends came to 18 bases. The CDR3 nucleotides are TGTGCCAGCAGCGCTAGCAGGCAAAGCTATTCCTACGAGCAGTACTTC. Translation: CASSASRQSYSYEQYF.

The V call is TRBV6-1, the J call TRBJ2-4; D remains ambiguous. The CDR3 is 14 residues long. Germline CDR1 MNHNS, CDR2 SASEGT. The V gene lost 6 bases and the J gene lost 5 bases, with 14 bases spanning the gap. The DNA of the CDR3 is TGTGCCAGCAGAACGGTCGGCGGAGAAAACATTCAGTACTTC. Translation gives CASRTVGGENIQYF.